This T cell receptor (beta chain) was documented in a study of blood T cell repertoires in COVID-19. The overall study: Sites in the United States, Italy and Spain provided acute and convalescent COVID-19 samples. PBMCs, B-cell-depleted T cells, or T cells provided the cDNA or gDNA that made up the material.

Losses at the gene ends were 5 bases for V and 1 base for J; bases not matched to a gene: 3. The V gene's germline CDR1 is MNHNY and CDR2 SVGAGI (reference sequence). The CDR3 contains 14 residues. Source study methods: Amplification from reference gene primers served as the basis for estimated nucleated cell counts. The table came from immunoSEQ multiplex PCR; TCRdb's copy has only in-frame clones and leaves some out. From that table come the V and J calls and clone size; the DNA was used to work out D and trimming. The sample has around 150,000 clones, about 87% seen once; the top ten hold 3% to 4.5%.

Sequencing input: peripheral blood. This chain links TRBV6-6 with TRBJ2-5; 8 bases match TRBD1. The sequence derives from a woman aged 55 to 70 who had recovered from COVID-19. The CDR3, as DNA: TGTGCCAGCAGTCGTGGACAGGGCCAAGAGACCCAGTACTTC. This translates into CASSRGQGQETQYF.